This T cell receptor beta chain was recorded in a study of cytomegalovirus exposure and HLA in healthy donors. A multiplex PCR was run with 60 Vbeta primers and 13 Jbeta primers. Assay used: immunoSEQ multiplex PCR; TCRdb lists only in-frame clones, some missing. This sample contains around 50,000 clones. As regards this clone: Its specificity is unknown.

Per the germline V gene, CDR1 is KGHSH and CDR2 is LQKENI. This CDR3 is 13 amino acids long. The V end lost 2 bases, the J end lost 5 bases, and 10 bases lay between the germline ends. Whole-study findings and limits: Sequencing likely produced, as an artifact, a cluster of highly shared sequence variants. The classifier reportedly diagnosed cytomegalovirus status with high sensitivity and specificity.

The sequenced material came from PBMCs. This sequence originates from a woman aged 50 to 65 in good health and CMV-seropositive. This rearrangement joins TRBV18 to TRBJ2-7; TRBD1 might be the D (6 bases). The CDR3 here is CASSPGQPDEQYF. DNA for the CDR3: TGTGCCAGCTCACCAGGACAGCCCGACGAGCAGTACTTC.